Below are 19 T cell receptor beta chains sequenced from a single sample in a study of blood T cell repertoires in COVID-19. Assay used: immunoSEQ multiplex PCR; TCRdb lists only in-frame clones, some missing. The sample holds some 200,000 clones; roughly nine tenths are singletons and the top ten take about 1.8%. The sequencing input was peripheral blood. The source is a man aged 65 to 79 with acute or convalescent COVID-19.

CDR3 region: CASSELPGAIQATQYF. The DNA for the CDR3 is TGTGCCAGTAGTGAACTCCCAGGGGCGATTCAAGCTACGCAGTATTTT. The chain recombines TRBV19 with TRBJ2-3; tentative D call: TRBD1 (6 bases). This CDR3 has 16 residues. V lost 5 bases and J lost 8, with 23 bases in between. Per germline, CDR1 LNHDA and CDR2 SQIVND (reference sequence).

This chain uses TRBV7-9 with TRBJ1-2; D is uncertain. Germline lookup yields CDR1 SEHNR and CDR2 FQNEAQ (reference sequence). The CDR3 is 13 amino acids. The V gene lost 1 base and the J gene lost 8 bases, with 11 bases spanning the gap. The CDR3 loop reads CASSLGQAIGYTF. In DNA form, the CDR3 reads TGTGCCAGCAGCTTAGGGCAGGCAATAGGCTACACCTTC.

The chain recombines TRBV5-6 with TRBJ1-3, with TRBD1 as a possible D gene (6 bases). CDR1 and CDR2 (germline): SGHDT, YYEEEE. The V and J ends lost 2 bases and 7 bases respectively, with 16 bases between them. The CDR3 sequence is 15 residues long. The CDR3 sequence: CASSFSLRGGNTIYF. As DNA, the CDR3 is TGTGCCAGCAGCTTCAGCCTCAGGGGAGGGAACACCATATATTTT.

In this sample, this clone turned up a few times. The genes are TRBV6-2 or TRBV6-3 and TRBJ2-2, with D possibly TRBD2 on 5 matching bases. V was trimmed by 4 bases and J by 6 bases, leaving 12 bases between them. The V gene's germline CDR1 is MNHEY and CDR2 SVGEGT. The CDR3 has 14 amino acids. Here the CDR3 DNA reads TGTGCCAGCAGTTCTGGAGGCGGCGCCGGGGAGCTGTTTTTT. As protein: CASSSGGGAGELFF.

The V gene is TRBV2, the J gene TRBJ2-7; no reliable D call. Germline V gene sequence: CDR1 SNHLY, CDR2 FYNNEI. This CDR3 region has 12 residues. V shed 7 bases and J shed 6 bases, with 13 bases lying between them. The CDR3 sequence: CASTSSVGEQYF. CDR3 bases: TGTGCCAGCACTTCCTCGGTTGGCGAGCAGTACTTC. Full variable domain (remainder filled in from reference TRBV2 and TRBJ2-7): EPEVTQTPSHQVTQMGQEVILRCVPISNHLYFYWYRQILGQKVEFLVSFYNNEISEKSEIFDDQFSVERPDGSNFTLKIRSTKLEDSAMYFCASTSSVGEQYFGPGTRLTVT.

This clone is a singleton in its sample. The V and J genes are TRBV5-5 and TRBJ1-1, with no clear D. The CDR3 runs 15 residues. Trimming took 0 bases from V and 3 from J, leaving 12 bases between them. Germline CDR1 SGHKS, CDR2 YYEKEE (reference sequence). CDR3 region: CASSLVAGLDTEAFF. CDR3 sequence (DNA): TGTGCCAGCAGCTTGGTTGCGGGGTTGGACACTGAAGCTTTCTTT.

Comment on this clone: Other DNA sequences from this sample encode an identical CDR3 as well. The chain has TRBV19 and TRBJ1-5; D uncertain. Looked up from germline, CDR1 is LNHDA and CDR2 is SQIVND (reference sequence). The V gene lost 2 bases and the J gene lost 2 bases, with 7 bases spanning the gap. This CDR3 region has 14 residues. CDR3 bases: TGTGCCAGTAGTATACTGGGAGGCAATCAGCCCCAGCATTTT. This gives the protein CASSILGGNQPQHF. Full variable domain (outside the CDR3, taken from reference TRBV19 and TRBJ1-5): DGGITQSPKYLFRKEGQNVTLSCEQNLNHDAMYWYRQDPGQGLRLIYYSQIVNDFQKGDIAEGYSVSREKKESFPLTVTSAQKNPTAFYLCASSILGGNQPQHFGDGTRLSIL.

The chain uses TRBV19 and TRBJ2-1, with unresolved D. Germline assignment: CDR1 LNHDA and CDR2 SQIVND (reference sequence). Trimming stripped 5 bases from V and 3 bases from J, with 17 bases between. The CDR3 consists of 16 residues. CDR3 residues: CASSPSTPLFYNEQFF. The CDR3 nucleotides read TGTGCCAGTAGTCCGTCGACTCCATTATTCTACAATGAGCAGTTCTTC.

V usage is TRBV12-3 or TRBV12-4 and J usage is TRBJ2-7; possible D gene TRBD1, 7 bases. The CDR3 is 13 residues long. V was clipped by 7 bases and J by 6 bases, with 16 bases between them. DNA for the CDR3: TGTGCCAGCATCCCGTACAGGGGAGGCGAGCAGTACTTC. The encoded protein is CASIPYRGGEQYF.

The chain carries TRBV20-1 and TRBJ2-1; 7 bases line up with TRBD2. CDR1 is DFQATT and CDR2 is SNEGSKA in the germline V gene (reference sequence). With 4 bases clipped from V and 8 bases from J, the junction kept 2 bases outside the gene matches. This CDR3 spans 11 amino acids. The CDR3 protein is CSATSGHEQFF. The CDR3 nucleotides read TGCAGTGCTACTAGCGGCCATGAGCAGTTCTTC.

CDR3 nucleotide sequence: TGCGCCAGCAGCTTGGGACCGGCGGGAGAAGGGACCCAGTACTTC. The encoded protein is CASSLGPAGEGTQYF. V usage is TRBV5-1 and J usage is TRBJ2-5; 7 nucleotides align to TRBD2. This CDR3 has 15 residues. V lost 0 bases, J lost 7 bases, and 9 bases stayed unmatched. Per the germline V gene, CDR1 is SGHRS and CDR2 is YFSETQ.

The V and J genes are TRBV6-2 or TRBV6-3 and TRBJ1-5; maybe TRBD1 (5 bases). V gave up 2 bases and J gave up 4 bases, with 18 bases separating them. This CDR3 is 17 amino acids long. Germline-derived CDR1 and CDR2 are MNHEY and SVGEGT. DNA of the CDR3: TGTGCCAGCAGTTACCGCCAGGGAATAAATAGGAATCAGCCCCAGCATTTT. Residues: CASSYRQGINRNQPQHF.

This clone was seen just once. CDR3 DNA sequence: TGCGCCAGCAGCCTCGGGACGAATCTAGCGGGACCTTTTTACAATGAGCAGTTCTTC. It translates to CASSLGTNLAGPFYNEQFF. This sequence joins TRBV5-1 and TRBJ2-1, with 9 positions matching TRBD2. The germline V gene encodes CDR1 SGHRS and CDR2 YFSETQ. This CDR3 region has 19 residues. Unmatched junction bases numbered 18, after V lost 4 bases and J lost 4 bases. Complete variable domain (other parts from reference TRBV5-1 and TRBJ2-1): KAGVTQTPRYLIKTRGQQVTLSCSPISGHRSVSWYQQTPGQGLQFLFEYFSETQRNKGNFPGRFSGRQFSNSRSEMNVSTLELGDSALYLCASSLGTNLAGPFYNEQFFGPGTRLTVL.

This clone was recorded once. V is TRBV11-2 and J is TRBJ1-3; D unclear. Germline V gene data show CDR1 as SGHAT and CDR2 as FQNNGV. The CDR3 is made up of 14 amino acids. V was shortened by 5 bases and J by 4 bases, with 12 bases between the two germline ends. The CDR3 DNA reads as TGTGCCAGCAGCCCAGCGGTAGGAGGAAACACCATATATTTT. The encoded protein is CASSPAVGGNTIYF.

This clone was seen a single time. The rearrangement links TRBV14 to TRBJ2-7, with 12 bases fitting TRBD2. The CDR3 is 16 residues long. CDR1 and CDR2 from the germline V gene are SGHDN and FVKESK. V shed 4 bases, J shed 2 bases, and the junction held 6 bases outside the gene matches. The CDR3 DNA reads as TGTGCCAGCAGCCGGTTACTAGCGGGAGGCCCCTACGAGCAGTACTTC. Its translation is CASSRLLAGGPYEQYF.

This clone was seen only once. V gene TRBV19 combines with J gene TRBJ2-7, with a tentative D call TRBD1 (5 bases). CDR1 and CDR2 (germline): LNHDA, SQIVND (reference sequence). This CDR3 has 16 residues. Between the trimmed V and J ends, which lost 5 bases and 2 bases, there was a span of 19 bases. CDR3 sequence reads: CASSPHHGATTYEQYF. The CDR3 bases are TGTGCCAGTAGTCCCCACCATGGGGCCACCACCTACGAGCAGTACTTC.

A single count supports this clone. The V call is TRBV18, the J call TRBJ2-7; no clear D. V was clipped by 5 bases and J by 6 bases, with 14 bases between them. This CDR3 has 13 residues. From germline, CDR1 is KGHSH and CDR2 LQKENI. CDR3 nucleotide sequence: TGTGCCAGCTCAGGCAGGTCCCCACTCGAGCAGTACTTC. The encoded protein is CASSGRSPLEQYF.

This chain uses TRBV2 with TRBJ1-5; D remains unclear. V gave up 5 bases and J gave up 7 bases, with 12 bases separating them. The germline gives CDR1 SNHLY, CDR2 FYNNEI. This CDR3 contains 13 residues. The CDR3 reads CASSIPEGQPQHF. The CDR3, as DNA: TGTGCCAGCAGTATCCCCGAGGGACAGCCCCAGCATTTT.

The V call is TRBV6-6, the J call TRBJ2-1; 10 nucleotides line up with TRBD2. The V and J ends lost 7 bases and 3 bases, in that order; junction bases with no gene match: 3. The germline V gene encodes CDR1 MNHNY and CDR2 SVGAGI (reference sequence). This CDR3 region has 14 residues. The DNA of the CDR3 is TGTGCCAGCAACCCTAGCGGGAGCTACAATGAGCAGTTCTTC. It specifies CASNPSGSYNEQFF.